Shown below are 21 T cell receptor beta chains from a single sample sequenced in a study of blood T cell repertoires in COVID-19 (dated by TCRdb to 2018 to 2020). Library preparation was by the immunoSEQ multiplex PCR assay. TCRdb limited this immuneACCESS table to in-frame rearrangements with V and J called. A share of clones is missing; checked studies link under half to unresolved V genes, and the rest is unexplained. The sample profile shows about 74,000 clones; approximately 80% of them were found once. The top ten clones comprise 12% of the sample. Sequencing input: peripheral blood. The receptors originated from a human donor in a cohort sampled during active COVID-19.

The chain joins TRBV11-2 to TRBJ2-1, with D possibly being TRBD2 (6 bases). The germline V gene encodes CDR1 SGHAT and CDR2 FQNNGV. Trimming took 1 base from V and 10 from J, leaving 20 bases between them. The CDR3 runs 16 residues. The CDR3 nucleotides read TGTGCCAGCAGCTTAGGTATCGAGCGGGTAGGGTCGGAGCAGTTCTTC. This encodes CASSLGIERVGSEQFF.

The CDR3 is CASRRRDRGEPLHF. The CDR3, as DNA: TGTGCCAGCAGGAGGCGGGACAGGGGAGAGCCCCTCCACTTT. This chain joins TRBV2 and TRBJ1-6; 10 nucleotides match TRBD1. The CDR3 length is 14 residues. CDR1 and CDR2 (germline): SNHLY, FYNNEI. V lost 6 bases to trimming and J lost 13 bases; unmatched junction nucleotides: 9. The whole variable domain, filled in from reference TRBV2 and TRBJ1-6, reads EPEVTQTPSHQVTQMGQEVILRCVPISNHLYFYWYRQILGQKVEFLVSFYNNEISEKSEIFDDQFSVERPDGSNFTLKIRSTKLEDSAMYFCASRRRDRGEPLHFGNGTRLTVT.

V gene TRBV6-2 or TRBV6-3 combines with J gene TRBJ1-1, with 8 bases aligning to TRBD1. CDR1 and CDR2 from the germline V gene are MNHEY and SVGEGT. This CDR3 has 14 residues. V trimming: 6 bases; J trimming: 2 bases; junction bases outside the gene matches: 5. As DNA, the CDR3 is TGTGCCAGCAGCACAACAGGGGGAAACACTGAAGCTTTCTTT. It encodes CASSTTGGNTEAFF.

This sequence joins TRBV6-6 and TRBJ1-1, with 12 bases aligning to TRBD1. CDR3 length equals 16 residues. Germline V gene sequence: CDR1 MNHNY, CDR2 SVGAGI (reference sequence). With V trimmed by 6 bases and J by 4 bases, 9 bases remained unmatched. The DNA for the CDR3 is TGTGCCAGCAGACCGGGACAGGGGGCTGGGGGCACTGAAGCTTTCTTT. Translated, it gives CASRPGQGAGGTEAFF.

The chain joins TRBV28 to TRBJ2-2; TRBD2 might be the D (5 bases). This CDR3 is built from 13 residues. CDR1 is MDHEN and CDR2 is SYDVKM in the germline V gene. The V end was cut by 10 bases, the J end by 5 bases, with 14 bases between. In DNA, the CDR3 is TGTGCCACCGAGCGGCGCGCTACCGGGGAGCTGTTTTTT. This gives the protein CATERRATGELFF.

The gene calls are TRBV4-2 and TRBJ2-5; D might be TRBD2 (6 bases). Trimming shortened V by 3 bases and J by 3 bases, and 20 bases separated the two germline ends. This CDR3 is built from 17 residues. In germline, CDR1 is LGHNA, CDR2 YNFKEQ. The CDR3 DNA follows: TGTGCCAGCAGCCACCCTTCCCGCGGAGCTAGCGAAGAGACCCAGTACTTC. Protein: CASSHPSRGASEETQYF.

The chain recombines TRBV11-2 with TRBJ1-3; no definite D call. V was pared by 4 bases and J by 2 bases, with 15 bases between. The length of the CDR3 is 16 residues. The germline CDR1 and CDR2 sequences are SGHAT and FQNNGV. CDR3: CASSSQGRVAGNTIYF. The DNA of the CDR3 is TGTGCCAGCAGCTCCCAAGGGAGGGTTGCTGGAAACACCATATATTTT.

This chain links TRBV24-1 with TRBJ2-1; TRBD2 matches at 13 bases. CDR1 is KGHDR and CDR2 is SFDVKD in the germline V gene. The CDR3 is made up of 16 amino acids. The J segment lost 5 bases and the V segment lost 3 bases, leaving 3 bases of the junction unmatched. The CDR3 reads CATSDPTSGRHNEQFF. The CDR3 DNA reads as TGTGCCACCAGTGATCCGACTAGCGGGAGGCACAATGAGCAGTTCTTC.

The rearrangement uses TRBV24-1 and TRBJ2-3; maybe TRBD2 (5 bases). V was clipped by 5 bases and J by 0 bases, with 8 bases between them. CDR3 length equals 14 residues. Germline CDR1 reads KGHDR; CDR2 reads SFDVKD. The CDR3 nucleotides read TGTGCCACCAGTGCTGGCGGGAGCACAGATACGCAGTATTTT. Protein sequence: CATSAGGSTDTQYF.

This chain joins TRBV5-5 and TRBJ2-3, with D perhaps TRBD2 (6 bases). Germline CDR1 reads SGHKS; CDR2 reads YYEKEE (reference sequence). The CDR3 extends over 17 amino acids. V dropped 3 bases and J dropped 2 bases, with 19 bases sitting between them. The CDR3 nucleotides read TGTGCCAGCAGCTACGCGGGGAGAGCGGGCGCCACAGATACGCAGTATTTT. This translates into CASSYAGRAGATDTQYF.

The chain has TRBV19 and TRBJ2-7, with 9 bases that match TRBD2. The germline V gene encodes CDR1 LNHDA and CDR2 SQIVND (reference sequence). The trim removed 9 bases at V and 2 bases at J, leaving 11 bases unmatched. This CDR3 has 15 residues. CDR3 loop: CARPVLAGLAYEQYV. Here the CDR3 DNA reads TGTGCCAGGCCCGTCCTAGCGGGACTAGCCTACGAGCAGTACGTC.

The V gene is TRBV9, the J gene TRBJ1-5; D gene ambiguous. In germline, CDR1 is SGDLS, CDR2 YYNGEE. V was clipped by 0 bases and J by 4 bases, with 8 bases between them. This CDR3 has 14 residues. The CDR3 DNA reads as TGTGCCAGCAGCGTAGAAGGAGGGAATCAGCCCCAGCATTTT. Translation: CASSVEGGNQPQHF.

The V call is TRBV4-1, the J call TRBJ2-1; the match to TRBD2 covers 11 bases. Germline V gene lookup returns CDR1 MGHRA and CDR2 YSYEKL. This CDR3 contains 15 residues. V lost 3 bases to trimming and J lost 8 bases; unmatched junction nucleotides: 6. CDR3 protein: CASSHLTSGKHEQFF. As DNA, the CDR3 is TGCGCCAGCAGCCACTTGACTAGCGGGAAGCATGAGCAGTTCTTC.

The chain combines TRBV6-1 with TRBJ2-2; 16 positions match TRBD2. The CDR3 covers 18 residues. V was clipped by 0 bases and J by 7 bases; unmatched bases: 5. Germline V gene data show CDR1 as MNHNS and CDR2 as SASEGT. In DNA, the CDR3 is TGTGCCAGCAGTGAAGCGAGGGGACTAGCGGGAGGGTTCGGGGAGCTGTTTTTT. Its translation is CASSEARGLAGGFGELFF.

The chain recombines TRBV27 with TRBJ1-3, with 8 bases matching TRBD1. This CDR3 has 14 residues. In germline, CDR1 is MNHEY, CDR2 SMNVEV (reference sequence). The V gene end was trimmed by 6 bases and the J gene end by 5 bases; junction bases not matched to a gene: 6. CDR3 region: CASRGTGARNTIYF. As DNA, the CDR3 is TGTGCCAGCAGGGGGACAGGTGCTCGAAACACCATATATTTT.

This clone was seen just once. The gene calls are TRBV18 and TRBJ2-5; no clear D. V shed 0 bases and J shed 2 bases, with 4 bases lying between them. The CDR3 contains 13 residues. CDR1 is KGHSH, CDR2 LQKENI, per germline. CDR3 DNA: TGTGCCAGCTCACCACCTGAGCAAGAGACCCAGTACTTC. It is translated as CASSPPEQETQYF. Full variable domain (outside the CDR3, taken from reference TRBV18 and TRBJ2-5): NAGVMQNPRHLVRRRGQEARLRCSPMKGHSHVYWYRQLPEEGLKFMVYLQKENIIDESGMPKERFSAEFPKEGPSILRIQQVVRGDSAAYFCASSPPEQETQYFGPGTRLLVL.

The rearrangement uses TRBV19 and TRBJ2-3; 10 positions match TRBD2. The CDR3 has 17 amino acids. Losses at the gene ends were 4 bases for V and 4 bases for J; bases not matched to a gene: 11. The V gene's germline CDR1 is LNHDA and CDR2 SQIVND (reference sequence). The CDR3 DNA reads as TGTGCCAGTAGTACCGTAGGGACTAGCGTTAGTTCAGATACGCAGTATTTT. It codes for CASSTVGTSVSSDTQYF.

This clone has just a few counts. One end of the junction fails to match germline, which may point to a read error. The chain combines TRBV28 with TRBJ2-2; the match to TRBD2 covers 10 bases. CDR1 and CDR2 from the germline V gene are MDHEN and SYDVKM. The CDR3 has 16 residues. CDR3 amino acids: CASRLPEREGTRGAVF. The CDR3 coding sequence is TGTGCCAGCAGACTCCCTGAGCGGGAGGGCACCCGGGGAGCTGTTTTT.

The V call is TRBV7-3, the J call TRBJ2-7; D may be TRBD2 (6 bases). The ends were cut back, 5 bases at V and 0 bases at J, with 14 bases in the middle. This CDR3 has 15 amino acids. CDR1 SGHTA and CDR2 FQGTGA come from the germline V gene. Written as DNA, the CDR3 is TGTGCCAGCAGCCAAACCCGGGACTCCTCCTACGAGCAGTACGTC. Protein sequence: CASSQTRDSSYEQYV.

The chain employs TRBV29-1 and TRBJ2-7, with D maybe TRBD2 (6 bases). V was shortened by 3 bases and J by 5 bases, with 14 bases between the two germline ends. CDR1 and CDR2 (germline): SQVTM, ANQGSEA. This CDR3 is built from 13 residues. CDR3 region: CSVEEGTADEQYF. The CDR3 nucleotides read TGCAGCGTTGAGGAGGGGACGGCTGACGAGCAGTACTTC.

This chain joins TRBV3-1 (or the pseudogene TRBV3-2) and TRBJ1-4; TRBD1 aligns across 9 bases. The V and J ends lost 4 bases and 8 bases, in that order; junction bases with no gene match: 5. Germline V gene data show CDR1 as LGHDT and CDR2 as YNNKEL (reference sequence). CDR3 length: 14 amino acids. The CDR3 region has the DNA TGTGCCAGCAGCCTGGGACAGGGAAGCGAAAAACTGTTTTTT. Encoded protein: CASSLGQGSEKLFF.